This T cell receptor beta chain appears in the sequencing data of a study of CD8 T cells in Susac syndrome. J lost 0 bases, V lost 1 base, and 8 bases had no gene match. This CDR3 spans 18 amino acids. In germline, CDR1 is DFQATT, CDR2 SNEGSKA (reference sequence). Roughly 0.45 to 1 ug RNA was reverse transcribed with random hexamers. MiXCR, run by TCRdb on the immunoSEQ multiplex PCR reads, gives a single entry per CDR3 protein. The sample shows 250,000 to 300,000 distinct CDR3 sequences, about 91% of them seen only once. The sequence was obtained from a human donor with multiple sclerosis. Material: CD8+ T cells from PBMCs. V usage is TRBV20-1 and J usage is TRBJ2-4; the match to TRBD1 covers 11 bases. CDR3 sequence: CSARGTGGPTLAKNIQYF. Written as DNA, the CDR3 is TGCAGTGCTAGAGGGACAGGGGGCCCGACCCTAGCCAAAAACATTCAGTACTTC.